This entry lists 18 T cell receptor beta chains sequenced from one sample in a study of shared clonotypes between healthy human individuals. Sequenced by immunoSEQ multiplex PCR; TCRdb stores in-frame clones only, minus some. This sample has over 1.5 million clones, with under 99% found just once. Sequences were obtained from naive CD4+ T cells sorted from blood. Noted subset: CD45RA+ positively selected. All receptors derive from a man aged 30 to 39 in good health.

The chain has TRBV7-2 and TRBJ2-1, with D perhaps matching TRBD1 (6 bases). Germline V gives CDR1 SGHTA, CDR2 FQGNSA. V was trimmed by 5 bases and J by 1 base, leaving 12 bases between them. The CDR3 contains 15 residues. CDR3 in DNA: TGTGCCAGCAGCCTCGACAGGAGTTCCTACAATGAGCAGTTCTTC. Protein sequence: CASSLDRSSYNEQFF.

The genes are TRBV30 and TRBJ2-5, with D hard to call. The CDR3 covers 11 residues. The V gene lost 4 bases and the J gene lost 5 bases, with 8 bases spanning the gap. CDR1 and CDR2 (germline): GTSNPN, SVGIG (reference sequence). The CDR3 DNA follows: TGTGCCTGGAATCGATTGGAGACCCAGTACTTC. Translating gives CAWNRLETQYF.

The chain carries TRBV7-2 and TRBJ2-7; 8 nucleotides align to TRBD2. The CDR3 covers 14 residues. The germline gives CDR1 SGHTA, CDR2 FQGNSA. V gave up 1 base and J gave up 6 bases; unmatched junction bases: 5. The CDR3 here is CASSLDREGREQYF. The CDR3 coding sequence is TGTGCCAGCAGCTTAGATCGGGAGGGCCGCGAGCAGTACTTC.

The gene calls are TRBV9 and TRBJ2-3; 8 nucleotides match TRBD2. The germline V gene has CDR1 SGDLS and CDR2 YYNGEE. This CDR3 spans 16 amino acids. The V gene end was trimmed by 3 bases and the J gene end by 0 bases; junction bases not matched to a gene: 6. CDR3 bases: TGTGCCAGCAGCGCCGGACTAGCAGCTAGCACAGATACGCAGTATTTT. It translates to CASSAGLAASTDTQYF.

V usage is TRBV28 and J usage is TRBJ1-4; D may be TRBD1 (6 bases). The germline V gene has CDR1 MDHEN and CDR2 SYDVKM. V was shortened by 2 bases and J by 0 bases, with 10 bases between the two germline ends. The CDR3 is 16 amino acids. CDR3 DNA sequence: TGTGCCAGCAGTTTAAGGGGGGCTTCAACTAATGAAAAACTGTTTTTT. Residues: CASSLRGASTNEKLFF.

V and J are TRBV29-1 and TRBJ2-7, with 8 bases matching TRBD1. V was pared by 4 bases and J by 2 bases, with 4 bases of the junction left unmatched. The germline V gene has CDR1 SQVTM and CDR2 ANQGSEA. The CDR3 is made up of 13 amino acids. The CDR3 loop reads CSVGQGIAYEQYF. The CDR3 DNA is TGCAGCGTTGGACAGGGGATCGCCTACGAGCAGTACTTC.

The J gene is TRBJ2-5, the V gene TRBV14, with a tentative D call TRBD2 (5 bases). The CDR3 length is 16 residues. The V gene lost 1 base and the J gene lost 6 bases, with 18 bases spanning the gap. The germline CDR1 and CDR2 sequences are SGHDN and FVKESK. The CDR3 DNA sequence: TGTGCCAGCAGCCAAGTCAGCCGGGTGGGGAGACAGACCCAGTACTTC. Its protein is CASSQVSRVGRQTQYF. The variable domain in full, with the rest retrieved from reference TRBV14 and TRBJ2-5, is EAGVTQFPSHSVIEKGQTVTLRCDPISGHDNLYWYRRVMGKEIKFLLHFVKESKQDESGMPNNRFLAERTGGTYSTLKVQPAELEDSGVYFCASSQVSRVGRQTQYFGPGTRLLVL.

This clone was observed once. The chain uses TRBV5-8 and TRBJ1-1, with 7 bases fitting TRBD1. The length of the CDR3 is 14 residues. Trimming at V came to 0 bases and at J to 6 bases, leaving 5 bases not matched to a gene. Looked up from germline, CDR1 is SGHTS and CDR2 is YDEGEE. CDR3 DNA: TGTGCCAGCAGCTTGGGACAGGGTATGGCTGAAGCTTTCTTT. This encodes CASSLGQGMAEAFF.

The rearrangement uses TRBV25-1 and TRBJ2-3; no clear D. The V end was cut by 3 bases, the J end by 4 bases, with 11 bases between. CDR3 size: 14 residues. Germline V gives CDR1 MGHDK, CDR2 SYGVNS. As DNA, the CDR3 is TGTGCCAGCAGTGATTTAGGGCACGCAGATACGCAGTATTTT. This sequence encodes CASSDLGHADTQYF.

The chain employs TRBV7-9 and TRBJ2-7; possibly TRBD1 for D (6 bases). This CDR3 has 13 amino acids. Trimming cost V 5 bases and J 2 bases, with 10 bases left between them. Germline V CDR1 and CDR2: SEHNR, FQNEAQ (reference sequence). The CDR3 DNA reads TGTGCCAGCAGCAACAGGGCCCCCTACGAGCAGTACTTC. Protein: CASSNRAPYEQYF.

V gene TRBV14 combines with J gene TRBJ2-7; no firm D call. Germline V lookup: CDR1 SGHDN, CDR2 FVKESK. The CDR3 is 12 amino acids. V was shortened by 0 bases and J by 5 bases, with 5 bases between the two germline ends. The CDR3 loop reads CASSQDRNEQYF. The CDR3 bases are TGTGCCAGCAGCCAAGATAGAAACGAGCAGTACTTC. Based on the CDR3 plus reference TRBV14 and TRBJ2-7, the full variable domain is EAGVTQFPSHSVIEKGQTVTLRCDPISGHDNLYWYRRVMGKEIKFLLHFVKESKQDESGMPNNRFLAERTGGTYSTLKVQPAELEDSGVYFCASSQDRNEQYFGPGTRLTVT.

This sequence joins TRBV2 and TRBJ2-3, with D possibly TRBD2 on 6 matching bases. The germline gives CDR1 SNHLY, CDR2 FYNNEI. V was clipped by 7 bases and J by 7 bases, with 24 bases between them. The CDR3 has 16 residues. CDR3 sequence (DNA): TGTGCCAGCACTATGACGTCCGGGACTCCCCCCAATACGCAGTATTTT. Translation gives CASTMTSGTPPNTQYF.

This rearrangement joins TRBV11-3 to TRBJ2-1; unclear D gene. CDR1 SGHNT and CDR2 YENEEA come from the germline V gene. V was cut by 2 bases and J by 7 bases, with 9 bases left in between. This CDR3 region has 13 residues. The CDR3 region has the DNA TGTGCCAGCAGCTTAAAGTTGGGAAATGAGCAGTTCTTC. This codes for CASSLKLGNEQFF.

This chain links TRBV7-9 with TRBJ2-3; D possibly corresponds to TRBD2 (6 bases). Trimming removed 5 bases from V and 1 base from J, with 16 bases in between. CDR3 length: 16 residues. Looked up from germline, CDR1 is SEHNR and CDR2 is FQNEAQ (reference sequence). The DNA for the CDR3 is TGTGCCAGCAGCCCTGCGGGGTCCGGGGGCACAGATACGCAGTATTTT. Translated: CASSPAGSGGTDTQYF.

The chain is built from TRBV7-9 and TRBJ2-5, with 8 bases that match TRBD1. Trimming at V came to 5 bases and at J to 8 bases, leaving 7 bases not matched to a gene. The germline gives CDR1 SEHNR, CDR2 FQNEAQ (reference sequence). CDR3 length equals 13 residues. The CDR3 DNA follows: TGTGCCAGCAGCGTAACGGGACAGGAAACCCAGTACTTC. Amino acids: CASSVTGQETQYF.

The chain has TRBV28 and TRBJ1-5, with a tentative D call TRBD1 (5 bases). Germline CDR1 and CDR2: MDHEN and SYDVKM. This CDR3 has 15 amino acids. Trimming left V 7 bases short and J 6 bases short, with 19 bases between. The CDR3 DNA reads TGTGCCAGCAATCTGTCCGGGACTTCACCTCAGCCCCAGCATTTT. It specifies CASNLSGTSPQPQHF.

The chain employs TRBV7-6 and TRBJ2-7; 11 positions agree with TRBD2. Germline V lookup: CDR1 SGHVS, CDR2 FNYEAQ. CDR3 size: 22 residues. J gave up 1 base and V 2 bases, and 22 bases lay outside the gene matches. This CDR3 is CASSLKSAPFPLAGGPSYEQYF. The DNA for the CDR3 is TGTGCCAGCAGCTTAAAGTCCGCCCCATTTCCTTTAGCGGGAGGGCCGTCCTACGAGCAGTACTTC.

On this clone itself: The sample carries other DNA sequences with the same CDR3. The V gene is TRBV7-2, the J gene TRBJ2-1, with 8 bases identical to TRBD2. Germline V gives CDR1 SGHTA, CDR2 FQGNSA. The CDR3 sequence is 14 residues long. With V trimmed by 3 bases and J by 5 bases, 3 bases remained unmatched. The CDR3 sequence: CASSLVAGNNEQFF. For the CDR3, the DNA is TGTGCCAGCAGCTTGGTAGCGGGAAACAATGAGCAGTTCTTC.